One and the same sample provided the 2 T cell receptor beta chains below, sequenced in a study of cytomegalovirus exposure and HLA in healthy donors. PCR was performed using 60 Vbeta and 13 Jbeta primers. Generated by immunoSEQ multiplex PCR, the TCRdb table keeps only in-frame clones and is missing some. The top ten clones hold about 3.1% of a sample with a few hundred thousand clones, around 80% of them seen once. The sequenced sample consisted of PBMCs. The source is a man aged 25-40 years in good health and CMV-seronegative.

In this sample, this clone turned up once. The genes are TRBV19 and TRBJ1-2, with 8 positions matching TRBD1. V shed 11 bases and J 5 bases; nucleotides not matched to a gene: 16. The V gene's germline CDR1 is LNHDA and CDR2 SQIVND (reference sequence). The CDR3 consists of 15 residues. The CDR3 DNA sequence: TGTGCCTGCAGTATATACAGGGGGTCGCTATATGGCTACACCTTC. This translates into CACSIYRGSLYGYTF.

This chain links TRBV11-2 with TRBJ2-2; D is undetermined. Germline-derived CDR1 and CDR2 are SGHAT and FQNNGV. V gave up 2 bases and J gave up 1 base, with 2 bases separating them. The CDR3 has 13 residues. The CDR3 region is CASSLQNTGELFF. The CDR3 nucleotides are TGTGCCAGCAGCTTACAGAACACCGGGGAGCTGTTTTTT.